In this sample, the clone carrying this TCR beta chain turned up many times. A much larger clone is a single base away; this may be a read error. Through MiXCR, TCRdb re-clonotyped the PCR reads. The sample has roughly 93,000 clones, roughly 13% seen once. Every patient underwent thyroid surgery untreated. The data stem from a study of metastatic and nonmetastatic thyroid tumors. The CDR3 totals 17 residues. Germline CDR1 MNHNY, CDR2 SVGAGI (reference sequence). V lost 2 bases to trimming and J lost 5 bases, with 18 bases between them. The TCR was taken from a female donor with papillary thyroid cancer or a benign thyroid nodule (not recorded which). Some clones in this sample may be carry-over from other donors' samples. The chain carries TRBV6-6 and TRBJ2-2; either TRBD1 or TRBD2 may fit D (5 bases each). The specimen sequenced was blood. The CDR3 here is CASSYRQRGTITGELFF. The CDR3, as DNA: TGTGCCAGCAGTTACCGGCAGAGAGGGACGATAACCGGGGAGCTGTTTTTT.